The rows below give T cell receptor beta chains drawn from one sample of a study of cytomegalovirus exposure and HLA in healthy donors. Here immunoSEQ multiplex PCR was the method, and the copy in TCRdb shows in-frame clones only, minus some. The data contain roughly 200,000 clones, more than 65% of them seen just once; the ten biggest clones take up roughly 3.1%. Material: PBMCs. These receptors were obtained from a man between 40 and 49 years old in good health and CMV-seropositive. CDR3s include the opening cysteine and the closing phenylalanine or tryptophan. Each record gives: CDR3 protein, CDR3 DNA, J gene, V gene, clone size, D gene. A D gene is named only where the DNA matches it firmly. Part of the rows lack a size; the others show once, few, many or a class for expanded clones.

CASSQEEAYNEQFF,TGTGCCAGCAGCCAAGAAGAAGCGTACAATGAGCAGTTCTTC,TRBJ2-1,TRBV4-2,.,.
CASSFTSGSYEQYF,TGTGCCAGCAGCTTTACTAGCGGCTCCTACGAGCAGTACTTC,TRBJ2-7,TRBV7-9,.,TRBD2
CASRGTAHQPQHF,TGTGCCAGCAGGGGGACAGCACATCAGCCCCAGCATTTT,TRBJ1-5,TRBV6-5,few,TRBD1
CASSETQGETQYF,TGCGCCAGCAGTGAAACACAGGGGGAGACCCAGTACTTC,TRBJ2-5,TRBV10-2,.,TRBD1
CAWRIAGGGGVQFF,TGTGCCTGGAGGATAGCGGGAGGGGGTGGCGTGCAGTTCTTC,TRBJ2-1,TRBV30,.,TRBD2
CASSQAGGGGYEQYF,TGTGCCAGCAGCCAAGCGGGGGGGGGCGGCTACGAGCAGTACTTC,TRBJ2-7,TRBV4-2,few,TRBD2
CASSSPTRDSQETQYF,TGCGCCAGCAGCTCCCCAACCCGGGACAGCCAAGAGACCCAGTACTTC,TRBJ2-5,TRBV5-1,few,TRBD1
CASRKPSGEADTQYF,TGTGCCAGCAGGAAACCTAGCGGGGAGGCAGATACGCAGTATTTT,TRBJ2-3,TRBV5-8,.,TRBD2
CASSYPEGASGYTF,TGCGCCAGCAGCTACCCAGAGGGGGCGAGTGGCTACACCTTC,TRBJ1-2,TRBV5-1,.,TRBD1
CASSPTRDSPLHF,TGTGCCAGCTCACCCACCAGGGATTCACCCCTCCACTTT,TRBJ1-6,TRBV18,.,.
CASSIVATDYGYTF,TGTGCCAGTAGTATAGTTGCGACAGACTATGGCTACACCTTC,TRBJ1-2,TRBV19,.,.
CASSPDGSHRNEKLFF,TGTGCCAGCAGCCCGGACGGCAGCCACAGGAATGAAAAACTGTTTTTT,TRBJ1-4,TRBV7-6,.,.
CASSGSGTGELFF,TGCGCCAGCAGTGGTAGCGGGACCGGGGAGCTGTTTTTT,TRBJ2-2,TRBV10-1,.,TRBD2
CASSLIGEGGPNEQFF,TGTGCCAGCAGCTTAATTGGGGAGGGAGGGCCCAATGAGCAGTTCTTC,TRBJ2-1,TRBV7-3,.,TRBD2